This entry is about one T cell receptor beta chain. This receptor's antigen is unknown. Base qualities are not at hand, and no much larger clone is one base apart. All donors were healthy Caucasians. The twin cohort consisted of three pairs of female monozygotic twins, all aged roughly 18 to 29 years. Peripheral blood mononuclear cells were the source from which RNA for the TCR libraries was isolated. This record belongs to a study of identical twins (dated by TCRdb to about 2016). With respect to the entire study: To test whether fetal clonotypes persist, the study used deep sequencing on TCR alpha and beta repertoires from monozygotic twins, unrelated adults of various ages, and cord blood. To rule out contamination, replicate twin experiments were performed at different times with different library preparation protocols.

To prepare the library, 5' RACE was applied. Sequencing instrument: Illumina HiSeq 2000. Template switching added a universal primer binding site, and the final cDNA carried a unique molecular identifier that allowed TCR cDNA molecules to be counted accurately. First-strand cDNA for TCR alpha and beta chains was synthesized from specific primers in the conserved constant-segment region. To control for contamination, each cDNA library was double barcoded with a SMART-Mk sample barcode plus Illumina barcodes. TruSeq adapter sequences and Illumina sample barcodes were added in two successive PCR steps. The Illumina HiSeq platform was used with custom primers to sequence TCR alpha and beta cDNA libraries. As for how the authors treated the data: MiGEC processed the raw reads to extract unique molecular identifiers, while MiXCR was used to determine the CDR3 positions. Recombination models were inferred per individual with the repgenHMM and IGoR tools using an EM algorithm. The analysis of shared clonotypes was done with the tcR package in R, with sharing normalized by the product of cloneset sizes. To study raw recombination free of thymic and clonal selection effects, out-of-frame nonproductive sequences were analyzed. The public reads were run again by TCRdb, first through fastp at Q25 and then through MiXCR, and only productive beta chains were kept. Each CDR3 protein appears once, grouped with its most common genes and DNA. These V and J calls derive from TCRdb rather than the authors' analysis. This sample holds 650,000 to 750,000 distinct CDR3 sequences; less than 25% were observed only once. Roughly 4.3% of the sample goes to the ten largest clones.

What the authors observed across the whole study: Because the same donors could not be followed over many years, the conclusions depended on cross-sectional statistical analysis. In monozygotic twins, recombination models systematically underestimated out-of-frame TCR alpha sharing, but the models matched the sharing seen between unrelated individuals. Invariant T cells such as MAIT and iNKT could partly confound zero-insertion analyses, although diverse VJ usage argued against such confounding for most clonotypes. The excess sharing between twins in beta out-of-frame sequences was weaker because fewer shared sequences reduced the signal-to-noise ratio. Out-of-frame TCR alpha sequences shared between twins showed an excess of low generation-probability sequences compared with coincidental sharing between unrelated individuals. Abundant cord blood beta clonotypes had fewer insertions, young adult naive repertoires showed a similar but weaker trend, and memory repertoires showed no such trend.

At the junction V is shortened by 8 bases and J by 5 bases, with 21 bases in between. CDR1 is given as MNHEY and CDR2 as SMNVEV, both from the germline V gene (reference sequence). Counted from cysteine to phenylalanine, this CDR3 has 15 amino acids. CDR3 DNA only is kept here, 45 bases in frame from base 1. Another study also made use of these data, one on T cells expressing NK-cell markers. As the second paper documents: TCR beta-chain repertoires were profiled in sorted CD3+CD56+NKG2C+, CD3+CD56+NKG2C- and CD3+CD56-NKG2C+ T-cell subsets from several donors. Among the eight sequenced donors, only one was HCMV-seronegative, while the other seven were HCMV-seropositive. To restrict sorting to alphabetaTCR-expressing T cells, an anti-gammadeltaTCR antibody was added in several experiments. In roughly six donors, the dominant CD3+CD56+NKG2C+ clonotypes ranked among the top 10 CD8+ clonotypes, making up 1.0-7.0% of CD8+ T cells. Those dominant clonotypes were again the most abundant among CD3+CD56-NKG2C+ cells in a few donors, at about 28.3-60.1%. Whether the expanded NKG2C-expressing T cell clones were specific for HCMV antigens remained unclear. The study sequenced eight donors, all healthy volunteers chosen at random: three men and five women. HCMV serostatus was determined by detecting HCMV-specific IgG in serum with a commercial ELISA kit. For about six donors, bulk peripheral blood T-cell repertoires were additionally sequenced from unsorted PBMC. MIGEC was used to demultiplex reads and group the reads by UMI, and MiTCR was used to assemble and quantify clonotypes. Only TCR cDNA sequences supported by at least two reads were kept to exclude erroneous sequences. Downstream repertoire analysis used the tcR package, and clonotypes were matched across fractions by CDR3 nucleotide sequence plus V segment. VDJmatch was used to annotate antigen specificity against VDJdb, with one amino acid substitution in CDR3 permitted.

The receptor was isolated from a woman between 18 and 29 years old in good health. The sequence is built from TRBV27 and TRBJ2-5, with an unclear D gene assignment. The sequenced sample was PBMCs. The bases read TGTGCCAGCCAAGCTACTGGGTGGCTACAGGAGACCCAGTACTTC. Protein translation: CASQATGWLQETQYF.